Given below is one TCR beta chain in context. Its antigen is still unknown. The CDR3 spans 15 residues. J was trimmed by 4 bases and V by 6 bases; bases with no gene match: 11. Patients aged 18 to 65 had newly diagnosed hyperthyroidism of under 2 months' duration. This sample is drawn from a study of T cells in Graves' hyperthyroidism and ophthalmopathy. About the research overall: The authors collected peripheral blood at initial diagnosis, before any treatment.

RNA transcripts were the template for amplifying TCR beta CDR3 regions. First-round RT-PCR of the TCR CDR3 relied on the HTBI primer set. TCRdb re-called the multiplex PCR reads with MiXCR, one entry per CDR3 protein. The top ten hold more than 15% of the sample, which has approximately 530,000 distinct CDR3 sequences, over 15% seen once. Overall study results and limits: Ophthalmopathy could be told apart from stable hyperthyroidism with a 13 V-J model. Most expanded thyroid clonotypes above 0.001 recurred in blood.

This TCR came from a woman between 18 and 29 years old with Graves' hyperthyroidism. V and J are TRBV12-3 or TRBV12-4 and TRBJ1-1; 7 positions agree with TRBD1. Sequencing was done on a sample of blood. The CDR3, as DNA: TGTGCCAGCAGCTATCTGGACAGGCCGATCACTGAAGCTTTCTTT. Amino acids: CASSYLDRPITEAFF.